This TCR beta chain was observed in a study of shared clonotypes between healthy human individuals. About the research overall: Per donor, three plates held CD4 naive cells, three held CD4 memory, two held CD8 naive and one held CD8 memory. Study results and limitations: Sample collection involved blood only; tissue repertoires are likely different.

Libraries were prepared by immunoSEQ multiplex PCR; TCRdb keeps only in-frame clonotypes and omits some of them. This repertoire shows approximately 600,000 clones, approximately 95% found once; its top ten account for over 0.1%. Germline CDR1 MNHEY, CDR2 SVGAGI. Trimming removed 2 bases from V and 5 bases from J; junction bases left unmatched: 8. The CDR3 consists of 16 residues. Notes on this clone: The antigen is undetermined.

Positively selected for CCR7, the CD45RO-negative cells used as naive CD8 cells excluded terminally differentiated effector memory CD45RA+ cells. The TCR originated in a woman aged 30 to 39 in good health. The sequencing input was naive CD8+ T cells sorted from blood. The chain joins TRBV6-5 to TRBJ2-2, with 7 bases aligning to TRBD2. The CDR3 nucleotides are TGTGCCAGCAGTTACGTTGGGAGGGAAGGGACCGGGGAGCTGTTTTTT. As protein: CASSYVGREGTGELFF.